Shown below are 17 T cell receptor beta chains from a single sample sequenced in a study of blood T cell repertoires in COVID-19. Measured with immunoSEQ multiplex PCR; TCRdb has only the in-frame clones, and not every one. The sample lists around 100,000 clones; 80% to 90% were seen once. Sequencing was done on a sample of peripheral blood. These TCRs come from a human donor with acute or convalescent COVID-19. The donor label of this sample is uncertain.

The CDR3 nucleotides read TGTGCCATCAGTGACCAGAAAAACATTCAGTACTTC. The encoded protein is CAISDQKNIQYF. The chain joins TRBV10-3 to TRBJ2-4; D is unclear. From germline, CDR1 is ENHRY and CDR2 SYGVKD. The V end lost 3 bases, the J end lost 4 bases, and 4 bases lay between the germline ends. This CDR3 spans 12 amino acids.

The rearrangement links TRBV19 to TRBJ1-6; 7 bases are a match to TRBD1. Germline CDR1 is LNHDA and CDR2 is SQIVND (reference sequence). The CDR3 is made up of 14 amino acids. The V segment lost 6 bases and the J segment 6 bases; nucleotides outside the gene matches: 5. The CDR3 loop reads CASRRDSSNSPLHF. CDR3 in DNA: TGTGCCAGTAGAAGGGACAGTTCTAATTCACCCCTCCACTTT.

The V gene is TRBV5-5, the J gene TRBJ2-3; 7 nucleotides line up with TRBD1. V gave up 6 bases and J gave up 5 bases; unmatched junction bases: 12. This CDR3 region has 15 residues. From germline, CDR1 is SGHKS and CDR2 YYEKEE (reference sequence). The CDR3 bases are TGTGCCAGCACCCGTAACAGGGGATTGCAAGATACGCAGTATTTT. Amino acid sequence: CASTRNRGLQDTQYF.

This clone was recorded once. V gene TRBV9 combines with J gene TRBJ1-2; possible D gene TRBD1, 5 bases. The CDR3 is made up of 15 amino acids. Germline CDR1 is SGDLS and CDR2 is YYNGEE. Trimming pared 3 bases from V and 4 bases from J, leaving 16 bases between. The CDR3 region is CASSGGDALPYGYTF. CDR3 nucleotide sequence: TGTGCCAGCAGCGGGGGGGACGCGTTGCCCTATGGCTACACCTTC.

This CDR3 reads CASSPGTGANANYGYTF. CDR3 DNA: TGTGCCAGCAGCCCGGGGACAGGGGCCAACGCTAACTATGGCTACACCTTC. V and J are TRBV7-3 and TRBJ1-2, with 10 bases aligning to TRBD1. The CDR3 covers 17 residues. V lost 5 bases, J lost 0 bases, and 9 bases stayed unmatched. The V gene's germline CDR1 is SGHTA and CDR2 FQGTGA. Complete variable domain (other parts from reference TRBV7-3 and TRBJ1-2): GAGVSQTPSNKVTEKGKYVELRCDPISGHTALYWYRQSLGQGPEFLIYFQGTGAADDSGLPNDRFFAVRPEGSVSTLKIQRTERGDSAVYLCASSPGTGANANYGYTFGSGTRLTVV.

V and J are TRBV7-9 and TRBJ1-1; 8 nucleotides agree with TRBD1. The CDR3 has 14 amino acids. The germline V gene encodes CDR1 SEHNR and CDR2 FQNEAQ (reference sequence). J was trimmed by 5 bases and V by 5 bases; bases with no gene match: 7. The CDR3 region has the DNA TGTGCCAGCAGCCTCCCAGGGGGCCGTACTGAAGCTTTCTTT. This translates into CASSLPGGRTEAFF.

The V call is TRBV7-2, the J call TRBJ2-7; 7 bases are a match to TRBD2. V dropped 3 bases and J dropped 2; count of bases not matched to a gene: 4. The germline CDR1 and CDR2 sequences are SGHTA and FQGNSA. The length of the CDR3 is 14 residues. The CDR3 DNA follows: TGTGCCAGCAGCTTGGGGACTACTGCCTACGAGCAGTACTTC. This encodes CASSLGTTAYEQYF.

Here the CDR3 reads CASSAGGYGYTF. In DNA form, the CDR3 reads TGTGCCAGCAGTGCAGGGGGCTATGGCTACACCTTC. The V and J genes are TRBV6-4 and TRBJ1-2; TRBD1 matches 7 bases. CDR1 MRHNA and CDR2 SNTAGT come from the germline V gene. There are 12 residues in the CDR3. Trimming removed 4 bases from V and 4 bases from J; junction bases left unmatched: 0.

This sequence joins TRBV6-5 and TRBJ2-1, with 9 bases that match TRBD2. CDR3 size: 13 residues. Germline V gene lookup returns CDR1 MNHEY and CDR2 SVGAGI. V was pared by 9 bases and J by 3 bases, with 3 bases of the junction left unmatched. CDR3 nucleotides: TGTGCCAGTAGCGGGGGAGACTACAATGAGCAGTTCTTC. It translates to CASSGGDYNEQFF.

This chain links TRBV30 with TRBJ1-6; D gene uncertain. This CDR3 comprises 11 residues. V was clipped by 5 bases and J by 10 bases, with 9 bases between them. Germline V CDR1 and CDR2: GTSNPN, SVGIG (reference sequence). The CDR3 DNA reads as TGTGCCTGGGAGATGAACTCACCCCTCCACTTT. This codes for CAWEMNSPLHF. Full variable domain (missing parts from reference TRBV30 and TRBJ1-6): SQTIHQWPATLVQPVGSPLSLECTVEGTSNPNLYWYRQAAGRGLQLLFYSVGIGQISSEVPQNLSASRPQDRQFILSSKKLLLSDSGFYLCAWEMNSPLHFGNGTRLTVT.

J is TRBJ2-7 and V is TRBV7-9; 8 bases line up with TRBD1. Germline CDR1 is SEHNR and CDR2 is FQNEAQ (reference sequence). The CDR3 consists of 15 residues. The trim removed 4 bases at V and 1 base at J, leaving 6 bases unmatched. CDR3 protein: CASSSPQGGSYEQYF. The CDR3 nucleotides read TGTGCCAGCAGCTCCCCACAGGGGGGTTCCTACGAGCAGTACTTC.

The chain joins TRBV5-5 to TRBJ1-4, with TRBD1 matching over 7 bases. There are 16 residues in the CDR3. Germline V lookup: CDR1 SGHKS, CDR2 YYEKEE (reference sequence). After removal of 1 base from V and 5 bases from J, the junction contained 8 bases not matched to a gene. Written as DNA, the CDR3 is TGTGCCAGCAGCTTGTCCCCGACAGGGAGGAATGAAAAACTGTTTTTT. This codes for CASSLSPTGRNEKLFF.

The V and J genes are TRBV7-9 and TRBJ2-5; 9 bases fit TRBD1. V dropped 1 base and J dropped 2; count of bases not matched to a gene: 8. CDR1 is SEHNR and CDR2 is FQNEAQ in the germline V gene (reference sequence). The CDR3 totals 17 residues. The CDR3 region is CASSLGSGTGRQETQYF. The CDR3 DNA is TGTGCCAGCAGCTTAGGTTCCGGGACAGGGAGGCAAGAGACCCAGTACTTC.

The V gene is TRBV12-3 or TRBV12-4, the J gene TRBJ1-1, with TRBD1 matching 8 bases. The CDR3 length is 13 residues. Unmatched junction bases numbered 10, after V lost 3 bases and J lost 13 bases. The CDR3, as DNA: TGTGCCAGCAGTTTTACAGGGGGATCTAAGCTTTTCTTT. As protein: CASSFTGGSKLFF.

This chain connects TRBV28 to TRBJ1-6; maybe TRBD1 (6 bases). There are 14 residues in the CDR3. Germline V lookup: CDR1 MDHEN, CDR2 SYDVKM. Trimming pared 6 bases from V and 4 bases from J, leaving 10 bases between. For the CDR3, the DNA is TGTGCCAGCAGGAAGGGACATTATAATTCACCCCTCCACTTT. It codes for CASRKGHYNSPLHF.

This clone was seen more than once but under ten times. The chain couples TRBV6-6 to TRBJ1-2; D is possibly TRBD1 (5 bases). Germline CDR1 is MNHNY and CDR2 is SVGAGI (reference sequence). The CDR3 consists of 14 residues. V lost 0 bases and J lost 2, with 7 bases in between. CDR3 protein: CASSYSGGNYGYTF. The CDR3 bases are TGTGCCAGCAGTTACTCGGGGGGAAACTATGGCTACACCTTC.

V is TRBV2 and J is TRBJ2-1; D perhaps matches TRBD2 (5 bases). Germline CDR1 is SNHLY and CDR2 is FYNNEI. Trimming took 7 bases from V and 8 from J, leaving 21 bases between them. This CDR3 has 15 residues. CDR3 loop: CASKDGVVLTDEQFF. The CDR3 bases are TGTGCCAGCAAGGACGGGGTTGTCCTTACGGATGAGCAGTTCTTC.